Reported below is one T cell receptor (beta chain). Generated by immunoSEQ multiplex PCR, the TCRdb table keeps only in-frame clones and is missing some. Seen here are a few hundred thousand clones, 80% to 90% observed once, and the top ten hold roughly a tenth. Germline-derived CDR1 and CDR2 are SGHRS and YFSETQ. The CDR3 loop spans 13 amino acids. The J segment lost 7 bases and the V segment lost 2 bases, leaving 3 bases of the junction unmatched. The source of the sample is a study of blood T cell repertoires in COVID-19. Seattle cases were enrolled at active infection and followed longitudinally. Material: peripheral blood. This receptor was taken from a woman aged 80 or older with COVID-19, enrolled during active disease. This rearrangement joins TRBV5-1 to TRBJ1-5; 7 bases are shared with TRBD1. For the CDR3, the DNA is TGCGCCAGCAGCTTCTCAGGGGGACAGCCCCAGCATTTT. This translates into CASSFSGGQPQHF.